This entry lists 9 T cell receptor beta chains sequenced from one sample in a study of PD-1 blockade in classical Hodgkin lymphoma. Some clones are missing from TCRdb's copy, which holds only in-frame ones; the method was immunoSEQ multiplex PCR. The sample carries about 110,000 clones, approximately 89% recorded once. Time point meaning: cycle 4 day 1 (C4D1), after less than 7 weeks of nivolumab. Each patient relapsed following autologous stem cell transplantation, and prior brentuximab vedotin exposure differed. Sequenced here: peripheral blood mononuclear cells (PBMCs), sampled before the fourth cycle of nivolumab. Receptors originate from a human donor with classical Hodgkin lymphoma.

The sample holds one count of this clone. This sequence joins TRBV28 and TRBJ2-1; 9 bases match TRBD2. The CDR3 has 15 amino acids. CDR1 and CDR2 from the germline V gene are MDHEN and SYDVKM. Trimming cost V 6 bases and J 3 bases; bases outside gene matches: 6. CDR3 residues: CASSHSGRGYNEQFF. The DNA for the CDR3 is TGTGCCAGCAGCCATAGCGGGAGAGGCTACAATGAGCAGTTCTTC.

The gene calls are TRBV5-1 and TRBJ2-1; D not certain. Trimming cost V 1 base and J 7 bases, with 12 bases left between them. CDR1 and CDR2 from the germline V gene are SGHRS and YFSETQ. The CDR3 has 14 amino acids. The CDR3 DNA is TGCGCCAGCAGCTTGCTTCAGAAGGGAAATGAGCAGTTCTTC. It yields the protein CASSLLQKGNEQFF.

The chain combines TRBV27 with TRBJ2-1, with D uncertain. CDR3 length equals 16 residues. V lost 6 bases and J 0 bases, leaving 15 bases between the germline ends. Per germline, CDR1 MNHEY and CDR2 SMNVEV (reference sequence). The CDR3 reads CASREYGQASYNEQFF. DNA for the CDR3: TGTGCCAGCAGGGAGTACGGGCAGGCCTCCTACAATGAGCAGTTCTTC.

This clone was detected once. CDR3 loop: CASSQLTNRYTGELFF. The CDR3 nucleotides are TGCGCCAGCAGCCAATTAACAAACCGTTACACCGGGGAGCTGTTTTTT. The genes are TRBV4-1 and TRBJ2-2; unclear D gene. CDR1 and CDR2 (germline): MGHRA, YSYEKL. Trimming stripped 2 bases from V and 3 bases from J, with 13 bases between. The CDR3 spans 16 residues.

CDR3 DNA sequence: TGTGCCAGTAGTATGCGGCAGGATAATGAAAAACTGTTTTTT. Translated, it gives CASSMRQDNEKLFF. The chain joins TRBV19 to TRBJ1-4; no firm D call. The CDR3 runs to 14 residues. Germline V gene lookup returns CDR1 LNHDA and CDR2 SQIVND (reference sequence). Trimming left V 3 bases short and J 4 bases short, with 9 bases between.

The chain has TRBV27 and TRBJ2-7; 10 bases match TRBD1. The CDR3 loop spans 13 amino acids. V dropped 3 bases and J dropped 6; count of bases not matched to a gene: 2. Germline lookup yields CDR1 MNHEY and CDR2 SMNVEV (reference sequence). Here the CDR3 DNA reads TGTGCCAGCAGTTTGACAGGGGGCTTCGAGCAGTACTTC. Its translation: CASSLTGGFEQYF.

CDR3 protein: CASSSPGTGAHEQYF. In DNA, the CDR3 is TGTGCCAGCAGTTCGCCCGGGACAGGGGCCCACGAGCAGTACTTC. The chain uses TRBV6-5 and TRBJ2-7, with 10 bases identical to TRBD1. J was trimmed by 5 bases and V by 4 bases; bases with no gene match: 8. The CDR3 runs to 15 residues. CDR1 is MNHEY, CDR2 SVGAGI, per germline.

The chain links TRBV28 to TRBJ1-5; D is unclear. Trimming cost V 5 bases and J 6 bases, with 11 bases left between them. Germline V gene data show CDR1 as MDHEN and CDR2 as SYDVKM. The CDR3 is 13 residues long. The CDR3 coding sequence is TGTGCCAGCAGTCCGTATAAAAGTCAGCCCCAGCATTTT. This translates into CASSPYKSQPQHF. The complete variable domain, with remaining parts taken from reference TRBV28 and TRBJ1-5, reads DVKVTQSSRYLVKRTGEKVFLECVQDMDHENMFWYRQDPGLGLRLIYFSYDVKMKEKGDIPEGYSVSREKKERFSLILESASTNQTSMYLCASSPYKSQPQHFGDGTRLSIL.

The V gene is TRBV15, the J gene TRBJ2-1; 8 bases map to TRBD2. The CDR3 length is 19 residues. From germline, CDR1 is LNHNV and CDR2 YYDKDF (reference sequence). The V segment lost 4 bases and the J segment 3 bases; nucleotides outside the gene matches: 17. For the CDR3, the DNA is TGTGCCACCAGCACCCTATCGGCCCACACTAGCGGTATCTACAATGAGCAGTTCTTC. Protein sequence: CATSTLSAHTSGIYNEQFF.